This is a list of T cell receptor beta chains from one sample in a study of blood T cells in healthy people across ages. TCRdb re-analysed the 5' RACE reads in MiXCR, keeping a single row per CDR3 protein. This table holds about 1.5 million distinct CDR3 sequences, less than 45% found once. Sequenced sample: blood. Receptor source: a woman aged 18-29 years in good health. The CDR3 runs from the conserved cysteine through the conserved F or W. Each record gives: D gene, clone size, V gene, J gene, CDR3 protein, CDR3 DNA. D genes are given only for firm matches. Clone size is shown for a subset of rows, as once, few, many or a class of expanded clone.

D: -
size: few
V: TRBV14
J: TRBJ1-4
CDR3: CASSQASGSEKLFF
DNA: TGTGCCAGCAGCCAAGCTTCGGGGTCCGAAAAACTGTTTTTT

D: -
size: -
V: TRBV6-6
J: TRBJ1-4
CDR3: CASSYPGTTEKLFF
DNA: TGTGCCAGCAGTTACCCCGGGACAACTGAAAAACTGTTTTTT

D: -
size: many
V: TRBV7-2
J: TRBJ2-7
CDR3: CASSRTGYEQYF
DNA: TGTGCCAGCAGCCGGACTGGATACGAGCAGTACTTC

D: -
size: -
V: TRBV20-1
J: TRBJ2-3
CDR3: CSAPFPGLPDTQYF
DNA: TGCAGTGCTCCCTTTCCTGGACTACCAGATACGCAGTATTTT

D: -
size: -
V: TRBV6-5
J: TRBJ1-2
CDR3: CASSPGTQWHGYTF
DNA: TGTGCCAGCAGTCCAGGGACCCAATGGCATGGCTACACCTTC

D: TRBD1
size: -
V: TRBV7-9
J: TRBJ2-2
CDR3: CASSRTGTDGELFF
DNA: TGTGCCAGCAGCAGGACAGGGACCGACGGGGAGCTGTTTTTT

D: TRBD2
size: many
V: TRBV10-3
J: TRBJ2-3
CDR3: CAISDRGTTSTDTQYF
DNA: TGTGCCATCAGTGACCGCGGGACTACATCCACAGATACGCAGTATTTT

D: TRBD1
size: few
V: TRBV24-1
J: TRBJ2-3
CDR3: CATSETTGDTQYF
DNA: TGTGCCACCAGTGAAACGACAGGGGATACGCAGTATTTT

D: -
size: -
V: TRBV24-1
J: TRBJ2-3
CDR3: CATSDATLSTDTQYF
DNA: TGTGCCACCAGTGACGCCACTCTTAGCACAGATACGCAGTATTTT

D: -
size: -
V: TRBV29-1
J: TRBJ2-7
CDR3: CSVGSGLSYEQYF
DNA: TGCAGCGTGGGGTCGGGGCTCTCCTACGAGCAGTACTTC

D: TRBD1
size: -
V: TRBV6-2/TRBV6-3
J: TRBJ1-2
CDR3: CASSLSPTGEIGYTF
DNA: TGTGCCAGCAGTTTATCTCCGACAGGGGAGATTGGCTACACCTTC

D: TRBD1
size: few
V: TRBV29-1
J: TRBJ2-4
CDR3: CSVAGTGVYIQYF
DNA: TGCAGCGTGGCCGGGACAGGGGTTTACATTCAGTACTTC

D: -
size: -
V: TRBV27
J: TRBJ1-6
CDR3: CASSLSAGSPLHF
DNA: TGTGCCAGCAGTTTATCGGCAGGTTCACCCCTCCACTTT

D: -
size: -
V: TRBV5-1
J: TRBJ1-2
CDR3: CASSIDSPIYGYTF
DNA: TGCGCCAGCAGCATCGATTCCCCCATCTATGGCTACACCTTC

D: TRBD1
size: few
V: TRBV4-1
J: TRBJ2-3
CDR3: CASSGGQGANTQYF
DNA: TGCGCCAGCAGCGGGGGACAGGGGGCAAATACGCAGTATTTT

D: -
size: -
V: TRBV9
J: TRBJ1-2
CDR3: CASSVVPGYGYTF
DNA: TGTGCCAGCAGCGTAGTTCCAGGCTATGGCTACACCTTC

D: -
size: -
V: TRBV18
J: TRBJ2-7
CDR3: CASSPASGAVSYEQYF
DNA: TGTGCCAGCTCACCAGCTAGTGGCGCCGTCTCCTACGAGCAGTACTTC

D: -
size: few
V: TRBV12-3/TRBV12-4
J: TRBJ1-1
CDR3: CASSTGWGAEAFF
DNA: TGTGCCAGCAGTACCGGGTGGGGTGCTGAAGCTTTCTTT

D: TRBD1
size: -
V: TRBV5-4
J: TRBJ1-2
CDR3: CASTNWDSHGYTF
DNA: TGTGCCAGCACCAATTGGGACAGCCATGGCTACACCTTC

D: -
size: few
V: TRBV18
J: TRBJ2-7
CDR3: CASSPLRDDIWEQYF
DNA: TGTGCCAGCTCACCACTACGTGACGATATATGGGAGCAGTACTTC

D: TRBD1
size: -
V: TRBV4-1
J: TRBJ1-6
CDR3: CASSQTTGGEVVSPLHF
DNA: TGCGCCAGCAGCCAAACCACAGGGGGTGAGGTCGTTTCACCCCTCCACTTT

D: -
size: -
V: TRBV6-1
J: TRBJ1-3
CDR3: CASSPTRRVSSGNTIYF
DNA: TGTGCCAGCAGCCCCACGCGGAGGGTTAGCTCTGGAAACACCATATATTTT

D: -
size: -
V: TRBV20-1
J: TRBJ1-2
CDR3: CSARVQGSNYGYTF
DNA: TGCAGTGCTAGAGTCCAGGGCTCTAACTATGGCTACACCTTC

D: -
size: few
V: TRBV9
J: TRBJ2-1
CDR3: CASSATTADLFYNEQFF
DNA: TGTGCCAGCAGCGCCACAACAGCGGACCTCTTCTACAATGAGCAGTTCTTC

D: TRBD1
size: few
V: TRBV7-2
J: TRBJ2-5
CDR3: CASSLNRGHGETQYF
DNA: TGTGCCAGCAGCTTAAACAGGGGGCATGGCGAGACCCAGTACTTC

D: TRBD1
size: -
V: TRBV13
J: TRBJ2-1
CDR3: CASSPYWDSPNEQFF
DNA: TGTGCCAGCAGTCCATACTGGGACAGCCCCAATGAGCAGTTCTTC

D: -
size: many
V: TRBV7-2
J: TRBJ2-7
CDR3: CASSSDSTGSYEQYF
DNA: TGTGCCAGCAGCTCAGACTCGACAGGTTCCTACGAGCAGTACTTC

D: -
size: -
V: TRBV20-1
J: TRBJ2-1
CDR3: CSARVSGASYNEQFF
DNA: TGCAGTGCTAGAGTGAGCGGAGCCTCCTACAATGAGCAGTTCTTC

D: -
size: -
V: TRBV5-1
J: TRBJ2-3
CDR3: CASSLGQVADTQYF
DNA: TGCGCCAGCAGCTTGGGACAGGTGGCAGATACGCAGTATTTT

D: TRBD1
size: few
V: TRBV9
J: TRBJ2-5
CDR3: CASSVGGTGLDEQYF
DNA: TGTGCCAGCAGCGTGGGCGGGACAGGGCTGGATGAGCAGTACTTC

D: -
size: few
V: TRBV9
J: TRBJ2-2
CDR3: CASSTPGQNTGELFF
DNA: TGTGCCAGCAGCACTCCGGGACAAAACACCGGGGAGCTGTTTTTT

D: -
size: few
V: TRBV20-1
J: TRBJ2-7
CDR3: CSARGAGGTYEQYF
DNA: TGCAGTGCTAGGGGGGCAGGGGGGACCTACGAGCAGTACTTC